This T cell receptor (beta chain) originates from a study of blood T cell repertoires in COVID-19. Ages ranged from about 18 to 89 years, with residence in 20 to 30 US areas. Researchers sorted participants into cohorts using their self-reported clinical history. This clone was observed a handful of times. The repertoire was sequenced with immunoSEQ multiplex PCR; TCRdb's copy has only in-frame clones and lacks some. This table holds about 190,000 clones, about 88% found once. Germline loops: CDR1 MNHEY, CDR2 SMNVEV (reference sequence). The CDR3 extends over 17 amino acids. V lost 3 bases and J lost 0, with 14 bases in between.

The clonotype originates from a woman in her 30s who had recovered from COVID-19. This chain connects TRBV27 to TRBJ1-4; D remains ambiguous. Sequencing was done on a sample of PBMCs or T cells enriched from blood (not recorded which). CDR3 region: CASSFPPRVPTNEKLFF. The CDR3, as DNA: TGTGCCAGCAGTTTCCCCCCCCGGGTTCCAACTAATGAAAAACTGTTTTTT.